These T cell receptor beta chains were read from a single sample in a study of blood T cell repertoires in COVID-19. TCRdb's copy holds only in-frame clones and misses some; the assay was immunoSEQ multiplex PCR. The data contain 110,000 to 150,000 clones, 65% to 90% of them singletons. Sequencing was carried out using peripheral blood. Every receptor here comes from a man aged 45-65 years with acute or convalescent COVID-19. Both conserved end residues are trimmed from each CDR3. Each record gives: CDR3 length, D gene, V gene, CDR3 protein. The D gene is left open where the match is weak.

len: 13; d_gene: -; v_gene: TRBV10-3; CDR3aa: AARQNGESTDTQY
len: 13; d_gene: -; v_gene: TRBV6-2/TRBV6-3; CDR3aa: ASSYVDRLNQPQH
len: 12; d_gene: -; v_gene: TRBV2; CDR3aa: ASSERQNSYEQY
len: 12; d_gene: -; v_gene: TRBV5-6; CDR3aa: ASSLKAGNEKLF
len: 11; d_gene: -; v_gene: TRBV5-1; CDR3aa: ASSLPSSDTQY
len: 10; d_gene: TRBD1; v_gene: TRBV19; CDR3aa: ASTGANYGYT
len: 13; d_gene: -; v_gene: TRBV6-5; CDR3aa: ASSYSGRTAYGYT
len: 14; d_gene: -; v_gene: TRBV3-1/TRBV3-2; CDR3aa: ASSGTNDPQRETQY
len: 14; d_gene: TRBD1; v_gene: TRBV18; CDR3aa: ASSPRQGALPYEQY
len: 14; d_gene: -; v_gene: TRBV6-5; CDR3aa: ASSYSGGVMNTEAF
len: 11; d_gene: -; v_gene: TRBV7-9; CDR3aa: AGSGATNEKLF
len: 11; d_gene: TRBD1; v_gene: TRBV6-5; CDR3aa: ASSYSRDREQF
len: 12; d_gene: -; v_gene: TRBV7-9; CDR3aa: ASSPYAGLSEQY
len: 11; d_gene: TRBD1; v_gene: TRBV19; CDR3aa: ASSSGTDYEQY
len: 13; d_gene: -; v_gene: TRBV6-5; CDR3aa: ASSYSAGANYGYT
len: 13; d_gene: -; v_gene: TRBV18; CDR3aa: ASSLQGFESTEAF
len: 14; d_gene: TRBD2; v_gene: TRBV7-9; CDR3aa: ASSRTSWSSYNEQF
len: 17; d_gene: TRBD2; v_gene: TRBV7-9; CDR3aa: ASSLAPSGSYKSTDTQY
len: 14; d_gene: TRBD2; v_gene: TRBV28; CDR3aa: ASSGRGGPKEETQY
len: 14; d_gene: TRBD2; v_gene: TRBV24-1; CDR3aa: ATSDWTRSSYNEQF
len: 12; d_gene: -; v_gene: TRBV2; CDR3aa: ASNRRGSGYEQY
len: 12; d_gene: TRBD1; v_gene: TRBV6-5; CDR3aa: ASRRQGWNSPLH
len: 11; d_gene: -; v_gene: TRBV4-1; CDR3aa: ASSQVTKTEAF
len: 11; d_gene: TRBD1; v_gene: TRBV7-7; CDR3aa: AIWDRRDEKLF
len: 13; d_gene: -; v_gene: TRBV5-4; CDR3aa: ASSLEPSTEETQY
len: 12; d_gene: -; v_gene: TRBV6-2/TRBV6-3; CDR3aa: ASSYGGAAYEQY
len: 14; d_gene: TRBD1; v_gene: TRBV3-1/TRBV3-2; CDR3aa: ASSQGTGWGNQPQH
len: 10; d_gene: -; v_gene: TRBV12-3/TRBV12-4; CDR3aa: ASSFTGAEAF
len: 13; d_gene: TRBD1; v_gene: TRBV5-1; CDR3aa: ATMRDGTGNHEQY
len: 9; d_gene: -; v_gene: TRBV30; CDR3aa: AWSLRNEQF
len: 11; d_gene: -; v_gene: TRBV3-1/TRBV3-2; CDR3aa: ASRLTSGLAQY
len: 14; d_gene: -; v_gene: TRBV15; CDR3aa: ATSRGGSSPYNEQF
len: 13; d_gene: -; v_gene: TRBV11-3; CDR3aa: ASSLYRLSDNEQF
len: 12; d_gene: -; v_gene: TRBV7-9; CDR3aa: ASSRTSGRPEAF
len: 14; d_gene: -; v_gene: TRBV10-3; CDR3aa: AISEQAQPSGTEAF
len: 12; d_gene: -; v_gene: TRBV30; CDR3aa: AWGGQPNNQPQH
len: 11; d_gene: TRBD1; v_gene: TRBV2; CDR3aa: ASSRDRDYEQY
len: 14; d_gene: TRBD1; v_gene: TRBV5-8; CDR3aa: ASSWGGYRGNTEAF
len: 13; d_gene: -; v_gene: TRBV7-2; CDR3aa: ASSLFARRNTEAF
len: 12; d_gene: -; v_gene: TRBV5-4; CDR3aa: ASSIYGLEKTQY
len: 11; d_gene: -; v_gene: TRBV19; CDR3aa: ASSIAANYGYT
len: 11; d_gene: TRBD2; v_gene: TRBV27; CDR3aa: ASSGLAGFEQY
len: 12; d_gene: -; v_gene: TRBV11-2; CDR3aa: ASSLEGEGHEQY
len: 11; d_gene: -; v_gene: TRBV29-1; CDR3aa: SAWTASTDTQY
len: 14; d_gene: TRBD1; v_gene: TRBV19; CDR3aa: ASSRRQGGMDEKLF
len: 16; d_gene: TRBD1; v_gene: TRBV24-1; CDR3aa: ATSDSNRGPGRTDTQY
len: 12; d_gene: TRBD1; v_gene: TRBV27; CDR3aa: ASRPGTGDYEQY
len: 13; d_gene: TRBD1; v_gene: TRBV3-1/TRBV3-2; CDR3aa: ASSQGGTGEQPQH
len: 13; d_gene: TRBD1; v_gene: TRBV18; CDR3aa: ASSPPGTGKNEQY
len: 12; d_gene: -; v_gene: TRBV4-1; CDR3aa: ASSLRLVGETQY
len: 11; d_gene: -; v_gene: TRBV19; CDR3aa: ASSIEAQETQY
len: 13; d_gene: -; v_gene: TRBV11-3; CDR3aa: ASSFATPQPYGYT
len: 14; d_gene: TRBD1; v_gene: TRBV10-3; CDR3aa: AIQGVGTSSYNEQF
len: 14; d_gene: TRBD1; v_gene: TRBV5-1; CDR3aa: ASSPGQGTATGELF
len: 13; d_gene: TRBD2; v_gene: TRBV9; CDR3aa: ASSSWTSGYNEQF
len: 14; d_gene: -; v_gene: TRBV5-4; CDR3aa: ASSLGMQAPAGTQY
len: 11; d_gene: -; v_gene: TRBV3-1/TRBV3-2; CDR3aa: ASSQIPGYGYT
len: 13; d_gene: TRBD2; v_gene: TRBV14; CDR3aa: ASSQALAGADTQY